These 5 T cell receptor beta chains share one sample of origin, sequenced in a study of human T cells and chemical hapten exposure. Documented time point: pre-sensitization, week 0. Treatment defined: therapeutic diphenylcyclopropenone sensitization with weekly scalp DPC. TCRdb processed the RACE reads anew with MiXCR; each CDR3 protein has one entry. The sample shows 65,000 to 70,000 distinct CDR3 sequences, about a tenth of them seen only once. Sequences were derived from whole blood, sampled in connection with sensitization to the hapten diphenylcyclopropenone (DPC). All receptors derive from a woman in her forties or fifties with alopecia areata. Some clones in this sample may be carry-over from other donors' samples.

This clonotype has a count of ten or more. CDR3 loop: CASSQVDRGSYNEQFF. The CDR3 DNA is TGCGCCAGCAGCCAAGTTGACAGGGGCTCTTACAATGAGCAGTTCTTC. The chain is built from TRBV4-1 and TRBJ2-1; 8 bases line up with TRBD1. V gave up 1 base and J gave up 4 bases; unmatched junction bases: 6. The germline CDR1 and CDR2 sequences are MGHRA and YSYEKL. There are 16 residues in the CDR3.

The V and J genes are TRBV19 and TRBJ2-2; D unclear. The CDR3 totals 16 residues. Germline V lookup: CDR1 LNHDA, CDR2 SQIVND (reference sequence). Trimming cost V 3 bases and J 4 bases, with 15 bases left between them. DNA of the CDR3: TGTGCCAGTAGTATCTGGGCTTCGACGGCCACCGGGGAGCTGTTTTTT. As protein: CASSIWASTATGELFF. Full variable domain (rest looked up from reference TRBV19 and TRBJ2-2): DGGITQSPKYLFRKEGQNVTLSCEQNLNHDAMYWYRQDPGQGLRLIYYSQIVNDFQKGDIAEGYSVSREKKESFPLTVTSAQKNPTAFYLCASSIWASTATGELFFGEGSRLTVL.

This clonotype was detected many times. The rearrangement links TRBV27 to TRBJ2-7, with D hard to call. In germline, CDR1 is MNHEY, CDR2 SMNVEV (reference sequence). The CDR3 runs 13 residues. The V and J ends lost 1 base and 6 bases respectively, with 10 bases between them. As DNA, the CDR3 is TGTGCCAGCAGTTTATACCCCCGAGGCGAGCAGTACTTC. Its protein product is CASSLYPRGEQYF.

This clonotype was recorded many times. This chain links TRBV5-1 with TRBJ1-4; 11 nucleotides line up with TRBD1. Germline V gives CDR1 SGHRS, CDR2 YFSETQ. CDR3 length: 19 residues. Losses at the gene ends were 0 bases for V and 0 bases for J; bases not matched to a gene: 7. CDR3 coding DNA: TGCGCCAGCAGCTTGGCGGGACAGGGGGGAAGCGCAACTAATGAAAAACTGTTTTTT. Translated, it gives CASSLAGQGGSATNEKLFF.

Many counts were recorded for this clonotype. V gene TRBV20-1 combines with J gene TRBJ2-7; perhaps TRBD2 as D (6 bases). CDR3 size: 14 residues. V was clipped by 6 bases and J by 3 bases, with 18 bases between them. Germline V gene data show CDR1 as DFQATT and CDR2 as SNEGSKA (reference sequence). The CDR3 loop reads CSASISGVSYEQYF. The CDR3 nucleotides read TGCAGTGCCAGTATTTCGGGAGTGAGCTACGAGCAGTACTTC.